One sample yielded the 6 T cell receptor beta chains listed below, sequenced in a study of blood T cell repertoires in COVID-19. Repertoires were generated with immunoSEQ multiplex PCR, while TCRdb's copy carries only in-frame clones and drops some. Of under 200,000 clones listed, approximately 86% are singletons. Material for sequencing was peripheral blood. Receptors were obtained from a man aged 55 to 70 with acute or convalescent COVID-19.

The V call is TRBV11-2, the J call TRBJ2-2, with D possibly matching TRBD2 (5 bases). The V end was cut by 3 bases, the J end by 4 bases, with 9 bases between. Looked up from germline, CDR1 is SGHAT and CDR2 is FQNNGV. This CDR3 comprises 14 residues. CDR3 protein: CASSFQRTTGELFF. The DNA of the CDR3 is TGTGCCAGCAGCTTTCAGCGGACCACCGGGGAGCTGTTTTTT.

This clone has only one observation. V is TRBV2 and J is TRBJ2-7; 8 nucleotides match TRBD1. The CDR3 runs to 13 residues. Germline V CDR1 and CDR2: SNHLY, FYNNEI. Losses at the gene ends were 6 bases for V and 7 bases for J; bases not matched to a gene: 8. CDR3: CASRGTGLGEQYF. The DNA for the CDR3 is TGTGCCAGCAGGGGGACAGGTTTGGGGGAGCAGTACTTC.

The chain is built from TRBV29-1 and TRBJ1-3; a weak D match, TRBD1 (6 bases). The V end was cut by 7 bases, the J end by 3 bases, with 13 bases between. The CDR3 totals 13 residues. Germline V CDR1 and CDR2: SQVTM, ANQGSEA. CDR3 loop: CSAGGGSGNTIYF. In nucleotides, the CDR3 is TGCAGCGCTGGCGGGGGCAGTGGAAACACCATATATTTT.

CDR3 nucleotide sequence: TGTGCCAGCAGCGGAGGGTACGACACCGGGGAGCTGTTTTTT. Its protein is CASSGGYDTGELFF. The rearrangement joins TRBV6-5 to TRBJ2-2, with D maybe TRBD2 (6 bases). Germline CDR1 and CDR2: MNHEY and SVGAGI. The ends were cut back, 6 bases at V and 3 bases at J, with 11 bases in the middle. The CDR3 is made up of 14 amino acids.

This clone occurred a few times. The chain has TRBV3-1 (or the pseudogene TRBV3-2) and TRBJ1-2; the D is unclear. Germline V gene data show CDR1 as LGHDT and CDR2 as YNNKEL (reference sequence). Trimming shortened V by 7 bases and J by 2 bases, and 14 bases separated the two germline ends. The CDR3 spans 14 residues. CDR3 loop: CASTPTKANYGYTF. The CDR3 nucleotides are TGTGCCAGCACGCCGACAAAGGCGAACTATGGCTACACCTTC.

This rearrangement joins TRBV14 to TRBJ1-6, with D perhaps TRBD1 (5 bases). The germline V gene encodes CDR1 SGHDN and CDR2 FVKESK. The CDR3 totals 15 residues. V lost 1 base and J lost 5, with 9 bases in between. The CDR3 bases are TGTGCCAGCAGCCAAGCCAGGGCCGATAATTCACCCCTCCACTTT. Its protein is CASSQARADNSPLHF. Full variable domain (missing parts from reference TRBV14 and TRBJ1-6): EAGVTQFPSHSVIEKGQTVTLRCDPISGHDNLYWYRRVMGKEIKFLLHFVKESKQDESGMPNNRFLAERTGGTYSTLKVQPAELEDSGVYFCASSQARADNSPLHFGNGTRLTVT.